Listed below are T cell receptor beta chains from one sample, sequenced in a study of T cell responses to AZD1222 COVID-19 vaccine. Generated by immunoSEQ multiplex PCR, the TCRdb table keeps only in-frame clones and is missing some. The sample includes fewer than 120,000 clones, about 90% of them seen just once. The sample in question was peripheral blood, obtained on day 0 of AZD1222 vaccination. These receptors were obtained from an adult in good health. The CDR3 runs from the conserved cysteine through the conserved F or W. A D gene is named only where the DNA matches it firmly. The size entry is marked missing in some rows and otherwise reads once, few, many or a size class.

CDR3,DNA,size,J,D,length,V
CASSTRQGLNYGYTF,TGTGCCAGCAGTACCCGACAGGGTCTTAACTATGGCTACACCTTC,.,TRBJ1-2,TRBD1,15,TRBV6-2/TRBV6-3
CASSPLQGVEQYF,TGTGCCAGCAGCCCGTTACAGGGGGTCGAGCAGTACTTC,once,TRBJ2-7,TRBD1,13,TRBV3-1/TRBV3-2
CASSLPGGPRGYNEQFF,TGTGCCAGCAGTTTACCAGGGGGCCCCCGTGGGTACAATGAGCAGTTCTTC,.,TRBJ2-1,TRBD1,17,TRBV28
CATFQPQHF,TGTGCCACATTCCAGCCCCAGCATTTT,.,TRBJ1-5,.,9,TRBV6-4
CASSPQWGANVLTF,TGTGCCAGCTCACCACAATGGGGGGCCAACGTCCTGACTTTC,.,TRBJ2-6,.,14,TRBV18
CASSLTDGTGELFF,TGTGCCAGCAGTCTTACCGACGGAACCGGGGAGCTGTTTTTT,.,TRBJ2-2,.,14,TRBV28
CASSSANRGTSPLHF,TGTGCCAGCAGTTCTGCAAACAGGGGTACTTCACCCCTCCACTTT,.,TRBJ1-6,TRBD1,15,TRBV6-6
CASSGLRGLGNEKLFF,TGTGCCAGCAGCGGACTCCGGGGGCTGGGTAATGAAAAACTGTTTTTT,.,TRBJ1-4,.,16,TRBV9
CASSNPGLAGEETQYF,TGTGCCAGCAGCAACCCAGGACTAGCGGGAGAAGAGACCCAGTACTTC,.,TRBJ2-5,TRBD2,16,TRBV7-9
CSVQQGGSQPQHF,TGCAGCGTTCAACAGGGAGGTAGTCAGCCCCAGCATTTT,.,TRBJ1-5,.,13,TRBV29-1
CASSAFGQYGYTF,TGTGCCAGCAGCGCCTTCGGACAGTATGGCTACACCTTC,.,TRBJ1-2,.,13,TRBV7-9
CASSINTRGQETQYF,TGTGCCAGCTCAATAAACACACGGGGGCAAGAGACCCAGTACTTC,.,TRBJ2-5,.,15,TRBV18
CASSLAIGDRGSYEQYF,TGTGCCAGCAGCTTAGCGATTGGGGACCGTGGGTCCTACGAGCAGTACTTC,once,TRBJ2-7,.,17,TRBV7-8
CASSQAGAGYEQYF,TGTGCCAGCAGCCAGGCCGGGGCGGGCTACGAGCAGTACTTC,.,TRBJ2-7,.,14,TRBV3-1/TRBV3-2
CASSAAGTGTNEQFF,TGTGCCAGCAGCGCTGCCGGGACAGGGACCAATGAGCAGTTCTTC,once,TRBJ2-1,TRBD1,15,TRBV9
CSGVDGELMNTEAFF,TGCAGCGGGGTGGACGGCGAATTAATGAACACTGAAGCTTTCTTT,.,TRBJ1-1,.,15,TRBV29-1
CASSLGQGADNSPLHF,TGCGCCAGCAGCTTAGGACAGGGGGCCGATAATTCACCCCTCCACTTT,.,TRBJ1-6,TRBD1,16,TRBV5-1
CASSKHRDGNSPLHF,TGTGCCAGCAGTAAACACCGGGACGGGAATTCACCCCTCCACTTT,.,TRBJ1-6,.,15,TRBV28
CASSEGAGGRDEQFF,TGCGCCAGCAGTGAAGGAGCGGGAGGTCGGGATGAGCAGTTCTTC,once,TRBJ2-1,TRBD2,15,TRBV10-1
CASSFRGRTHEQYF,TGTGCCAGCAGCTTTCGGGGAAGAACCCACGAGCAGTACTTC,.,TRBJ2-7,.,14,TRBV7-2
CSVEERLAETYEQYF,TGCAGCGTTGAAGAACGGCTAGCGGAGACCTACGAGCAGTACTTC,.,TRBJ2-7,TRBD2,15,TRBV29-1
CATRREQNIQYF,TGTGCCACCCGGAGGGAACAAAACATTCAGTACTTC,.,TRBJ2-4,.,12,TRBV21-1
CASSDGTSVYNEQFF,TGTGCCAGCAGCGACGGGACTAGCGTCTACAATGAGCAGTTCTTC,once,TRBJ2-1,TRBD2,15,TRBV11-2
CASSGSAGKNEQYF,TGCGCCAGCAGTGGATCGGCGGGGAAAAACGAGCAGTACTTC,.,TRBJ2-7,.,14,TRBV10-2
CATGGDLSTDTQYF,TGTGCCACCGGAGGGGACCTAAGCACAGATACGCAGTATTTT,.,TRBJ2-3,.,14,TRBV24-1
CASSLMPRTGGYSPLHF,TGTGCCAGCAGCTTAATGCCCCGGACAGGAGGATATTCACCCCTCCACTTT,.,TRBJ1-6,TRBD1,17,TRBV7-3
CASSQWELGGRRYGYTF,TGTGCCAGCAGCCAATGGGAGTTGGGCGGGCGACGCTATGGCTACACCTTC,.,TRBJ1-2,.,17,TRBV3-1/TRBV3-2
CASSYLSGYNEQFF,TGTGCCAGCAGTTACCTCAGCGGATACAATGAGCAGTTCTTC,.,TRBJ2-1,.,14,TRBV6-2/TRBV6-3
CSVEATGEPNQPQHF,TGCAGCGTTGAGGCTACAGGGGAACCCAATCAGCCCCAGCATTTT,once,TRBJ1-5,TRBD1,15,TRBV29-1
CSVEALGQGNYGYTF,TGCAGCGTTGAAGCGCTGGGACAGGGTAACTATGGCTACACCTTC,.,TRBJ1-2,TRBD1,15,TRBV29-1
CASSPGLASDEQYF,TGTGCCAGCAGCCCAGGACTAGCGAGCGACGAGCAGTACTTC,few,TRBJ2-7,TRBD2,14,TRBV11-3